These 26 T cell receptor beta chains came from one sample sequenced in a study of tumor-infiltrating lymphocytes in primary liver carcinoma. The investigators made TCR beta cDNA from 500 ng total RNA, using a constant-region primer. Nested multiplex PCR, run for three rounds with slightly modified ARM-PCR, yielded TCR beta libraries. Use of TRBV1-TRBV30 forward primers with a C-beta reverse primer characterized the first two PCR rounds, which lasted ten to eleven cycles each. TCRdb redid the calling of the multiplex PCR reads with MiXCR, one entry per CDR3 protein. This sample has 180,000 or so distinct CDR3 sequences, with 60% found just once. Researchers drew blood RNA from unsorted whole blood and extracted germline DNA as well. Sequenced input: peripheral blood. The receptors originated from a man aged 40-49 years with primary liver carcinoma and hepatitis B virus infection.

This chain connects TRBV10-3 to TRBJ2-1, with a tentative D call TRBD1 (5 bases). The CDR3 is made up of 11 amino acids. Per the germline V gene, CDR1 is ENHRY and CDR2 is SYGVKD. The CDR3 DNA follows: TGTGCTAGTCAGGGTGGCAATGAGCAGTTCTTC. This translates into CASQGGNEQFF.

With respect to this clonotype: A single base separates this from a much larger clone, so it may be a read error. V gene TRBV29-1 combines with J gene TRBJ2-7; D perhaps matches TRBD2 (6 bases). Germline-derived CDR1 and CDR2 are SQVTM and ANQGSEA. The CDR3 contains 13 residues. Deletions cut 4 bases from V and 5 bases from J, with 15 bases between. The CDR3 DNA sequence: TGCAGCGTTGGGGAGGACGAATCCCACGAGCAGTACTTC. Translated: CSVGEDESHEQYF.

The chain uses TRBV5-5 and TRBJ2-3; a weak D match, TRBD2 (6 bases). From germline, CDR1 is SGHKS and CDR2 YYEKEE (reference sequence). Trimming shortened V by 4 bases and J by 4 bases, and 13 bases separated the two germline ends. The CDR3 consists of 14 residues. CDR3 DNA sequence: TGTGCCAGCAGCCTTCGGGACTTTTCAGATACGCAGTATTTT. It translates to CASSLRDFSDTQYF. The variable domain in full, with the rest retrieved from reference TRBV5-5 and TRBJ2-3, is DAGVTQSPTHLIKTRGQQVTLRCSPISGHKSVSWYQQVLGQGPQFIFQYYEKEERGRGNFPDRFSARQFPNYSSELNVNALLLGDSALYLCASSLRDFSDTQYFGPGTRLTVL.

To note about this clonotype: Compared with germline, one end of the junction differs, possibly owing to a read error. This chain joins TRBV11-2 and TRBJ1-6; the match to TRBD1 covers 7 bases. CDR3 size: 17 residues. Germline values: CDR1 SGHAT, CDR2 FQNNGV. CDR3 in amino acids: CASSLSGGSSYNLPLHF. The CDR3 bases are TGTGCCAGCAGCTTGTCAGGGGGGAGCTCCTATAATTTACCCCTCCACTTT.

This clonotype was detected ten times or more. This chain connects TRBV11-2 to TRBJ2-3, with 10 bases fitting TRBD2. In germline, CDR1 is SGHAT, CDR2 FQNNGV. The CDR3 consists of 16 residues. V shed 3 bases and J 4 bases; nucleotides not matched to a gene: 7. CDR3 in amino acids: CASSFSGTSVADTQYF. The CDR3, as DNA: TGTGCCAGCAGCTTCTCCGGGACTAGCGTCGCAGATACGCAGTATTTT.

This clonotype has just a few counts. This chain connects TRBV2 to TRBJ2-1; D is undetermined. Germline loops: CDR1 SNHLY, CDR2 FYNNEI. This CDR3 is built from 13 residues. Trimming took 7 bases from V and 7 from J, leaving 14 bases between them. CDR3 nucleotides: TGTGCCAGCAACAGCGAAGTCGGAAATGAGCAGTTCTTC. Encoded protein: CASNSEVGNEQFF.

As for this clonotype: The junction departs from germline at one end; a sequencing error may be responsible. The rearrangement uses TRBV11-1 and TRBJ2-3, with D tentatively TRBD1 (6 bases). Germline V gene lookup returns CDR1 SGHAT and CDR2 FQDESV (reference sequence). CDR3 length: 14 residues. CDR3: CASSLWTEADTQYF. In nucleotides, the CDR3 is TGTGCCAGCAGCCTGTGGACAGAAGCAGATACACAGTATTTT.

V and J are TRBV6-5 and TRBJ2-3, with 9 bases identical to TRBD1. The trim removed 8 bases at V and 3 bases at J, leaving 3 bases unmatched. This CDR3 spans 13 amino acids. Per the germline V gene, CDR1 is MNHEY and CDR2 is SVGAGI. The CDR3 spells CASGTGITDTQYF. The CDR3 DNA is TGTGCCAGCGGGACAGGGATTACAGATACGCAGTATTTT.

The chain uses TRBV28 and TRBJ2-2, with TRBD2 as a possible D gene (6 bases). Germline CDR1 reads MDHEN; CDR2 reads SYDVKM. Trimming cost V 5 bases and J 7 bases, with 14 bases left between them. This CDR3 is built from 14 residues. CDR3 in DNA: TGTGCCAGCAGTGCCCAAACCGGGAGCGGGGAGCTGTTTTTT. Its protein is CASSAQTGSGELFF. The whole variable domain, remainder taken from reference TRBV28 and TRBJ2-2, is DVKVTQSSRYLVKRTGEKVFLECVQDMDHENMFWYRQDPGLGLRLIYFSYDVKMKEKGDIPEGYSVSREKKERFSLILESASTNQTSMYLCASSAQTGSGELFFGEGSRLTVL.

About this clonotype: A read error is possible here, since a much larger clone lies one base away. The chain has TRBV11-2 and TRBJ2-1; 10 bases match TRBD1. The CDR3 is 16 residues long. Germline lookup yields CDR1 SGHAT and CDR2 FQNNGV. The chain's CDR3 is CASSPSTGGFYNDQFF. CDR3 sequence (DNA): TGTGCCAGCAGCCCCTCGACAGGGGGCTTTTACAATGACCAGTTCTTC.

For this clonotype: The conserved phenylalanine or tryptophan normally closing the CDR3 is absent here, so this likely arose from a read error. The CDR3 spells CASSSRTGSHEQYL. The CDR3 DNA reads as TGCGCCAGCAGCTCTAGGACAGGGAGCCACGAGCAGTACTTA. The chain uses TRBV4-2 and TRBJ2-7; 8 bases map to TRBD1. CDR3 length equals 14 residues. Germline loops: CDR1 LGHNA, CDR2 YNFKEQ.

The chain uses TRBV29-1 and TRBJ2-1; D possibly matches TRBD1 or TRBD2 (5 bases each). The germline V gene encodes CDR1 SQVTM and CDR2 ANQGSEA. The CDR3 has 14 residues. The CDR3 reads CILGTGGSYNEQFF. DNA for the CDR3: TGCATCCTCGGGACCGGCGGGTCCTACAATGAGCAGTTCTTC.

The V and J genes are TRBV28 and TRBJ1-2, with 9 bases identical to TRBD1. Losses at the gene ends were 5 bases for V and 6 bases for J; bases not matched to a gene: 4. The CDR3 runs to 13 residues. The germline V gene encodes CDR1 MDHEN and CDR2 SYDVKM. CDR3 protein: CASSIDRGDGYTF. CDR3 DNA sequence: TGTGCCAGCAGTATAGACAGGGGGGATGGCTACACCTTC.

On this clonotype itself: Relative to the germline gene, one junction end is altered; a read error may explain this. The chain is built from TRBV6-6 and TRBJ2-7; 12 bases map to TRBD2. Germline values: CDR1 MNHNY, CDR2 SVGAGI (reference sequence). There are 16 residues in the CDR3. CDR3 nucleotide sequence: TGTGCCAGCAGTTACCGACTAGCGGGAGAGTCCTACGAGAAGTACTTC. Translating it yields CASSYRLAGESYEKYF.

Turning to this clonotype: Here the CDR3 omits its conserved ending phenylalanine or tryptophan, so a read error is the likely source. The chain uses TRBV29-1 and TRBJ2-7; 8 bases match TRBD1. The CDR3 loop spans 14 amino acids. Germline V gives CDR1 SQVTM, CDR2 ANQGSEA. V shed 2 bases, J shed 2 bases, and the junction held 5 bases outside the gene matches. DNA for the CDR3: TGCAGCGTTGAAACCTCGACAGGGGCCTACGAGCAGTACTCC. Amino acid sequence: CSVETSTGAYEQYS.

A note on this clonotype: This could be a read error, since a much larger clone is one nucleotide away. The rearrangement links TRBV10-3 to TRBJ1-1; D is perhaps TRBD1 (5 bases). This CDR3 spans 14 amino acids. Germline CDR1 reads ENHRY; CDR2 reads SYGVKD. DNA for the CDR3: TGTGCCATCAGTGAGGACAGAGGGAACACTGAAGTTTTCTTT. Translated, it gives CAISEDRGNTEVFF.

The chain carries TRBV5-5 and TRBJ2-5; the D call may be TRBD1 or TRBD2 (5 bases each). The germline CDR1 and CDR2 sequences are SGHKS and YYEKEE (reference sequence). The CDR3 has 16 amino acids. The germline V and J ends were trimmed by 4 bases and 4 bases, with 20 bases remaining between them. CDR3 residues: CASSLLRDAGGETQYF. In DNA, the CDR3 is TGTGCCAGCAGCCTTCTACGGGACGCCGGAGGAGAGACCCAGTACTTC.

This clonotype came up a few times. The genes are TRBV6-1 and TRBJ2-1; TRBD2 matches 10 bases. Germline values: CDR1 MNHNS, CDR2 SASEGT. Trimming took 6 bases from V and 8 from J; bases not matched to a gene: 10. The CDR3 spans 15 residues. The CDR3 DNA is TGTGCCAGCAGCCCCGGGACTAGCGCGTACCATGAGCAGTTCTTC. Encoded protein: CASSPGTSAYHEQFF.

About this clonotype itself: This may arise from a read error, as a much more abundant clone is one base away. The gene calls are TRBV11-2 and TRBJ2-2; 10 bases align to TRBD2. V was clipped by 3 bases and J by 9 bases; unmatched bases: 7. CDR1 and CDR2 from the germline V gene are SGHAT and FQNNGV. The CDR3 runs 15 residues. DNA of the CDR3: TGTGCCAGCAGCTTTTCTAGCGGGAGTCCCTGGGAGCTGTTTTTT. The encoded protein is CASSFSSGSPWELFF. Complete variable domain (other parts from reference TRBV11-2 and TRBJ2-2): EAGVAQSPRYKIIEKRQSVAFWCNPISGHATLYWYQQILGQGPKLLIQFQNNGVVDDSQLPKDRFSAERLKGVDSTLKIQPAKLEDSAVYLCASSFSSGSPWELFFGEGSRLTVL.

This chain joins TRBV11-2 and TRBJ1-2; D remains unclear. The CDR3 runs to 13 residues. CDR1 and CDR2 from the germline V gene are SGHAT and FQNNGV. Trimming cost V 8 bases and J 4 bases, with 14 bases left between them. The CDR3 DNA is TGTGCCAGCGGCTGCGGGGAGGCCTATGGCTACACCTTC. As protein: CASGCGEAYGYTF.

This clonotype has just a few counts. The chain couples TRBV10-1 to TRBJ2-1; 8 bases are shared with TRBD2. The CDR3 covers 14 residues. V dropped 2 bases and J dropped 6; count of bases not matched to a gene: 3. The germline V gene has CDR1 WNHNN and CDR2 SYGVQD (reference sequence). DNA for the CDR3: TGCGCCAGCAGTGAGGGGACTAGTATCAATGAGCAGTTCTTC. It encodes CASSEGTSINEQFF.

The sample holds many counts of this clonotype. V usage is TRBV11-2 and J usage is TRBJ2-5; 8 nucleotides line up with TRBD2. This CDR3 contains 16 residues. V trimming: 1 base; J trimming: 1 base; junction bases outside the gene matches: 5. The germline V gene has CDR1 SGHAT and CDR2 FQNNGV. The CDR3 reads CASSLGSLAAQETQYF. For the CDR3, the DNA is TGTGCCAGCAGCTTAGGCTCACTAGCGGCCCAAGAGACCCAGTACTTC.

This clonotype has only one observation. The conserved closing phenylalanine or tryptophan is absent in this CDR3, likely reflecting a read error. J is TRBJ2-1 and V is TRBV12-3 or TRBV12-4; D may match TRBD1 or TRBD2 (5 bases each). The CDR3 has 14 residues. Trimming left V 9 bases short and J 6 bases short, with 18 bases between. CDR3 nucleotides: TGTGCCAGTACTGCAGGTCAGAGGGGCAATGAGCAGTTCTTA. Amino acids: CASTAGQRGNEQFL.

The sample holds many counts of this clonotype. The CDR3 spells CSVPTSGIHNEQFF. DNA for the CDR3: TGCAGCGTACCCACTAGCGGGATTCACAATGAGCAGTTCTTC. This chain uses TRBV29-1 with TRBJ2-1; 10 bases agree with TRBD2. After removal of 6 bases from V and 5 bases from J, the junction contained 7 bases not matched to a gene. This CDR3 spans 14 amino acids. CDR1 is SQVTM, CDR2 ANQGSEA, per germline.

The V call is TRBV29-1, the J call TRBJ2-7; TRBD2 agrees at 8 bases. The germline CDR1 and CDR2 sequences are SQVTM and ANQGSEA. The CDR3 spans 14 residues. Trimming cost V 5 bases and J 5 bases; bases outside gene matches: 11. This chain's CDR3 is CSVQHGTGGDEQYF. The CDR3, as DNA: TGCAGCGTTCAACACGGCACGGGAGGGGACGAGCAGTACTTC.

This clonotype was seen a few times. V and J are TRBV12-3 or TRBV12-4 and TRBJ1-5; D uncertain. The CDR3 consists of 15 residues. V was trimmed by 6 bases and J by 7 bases, leaving 19 bases between them. CDR3 loop: CASSPGGSTRQPQHF. CDR3 bases: TGTGCCAGCAGCCCCGGAGGAAGTACAAGGCAGCCCCAGCATTTT.